This T cell receptor (beta chain) was profiled in a study of blood T cell repertoires in COVID-19. For the study at large: PBMCs, B-cell-depleted T cells, or T cells were the source of the cDNA or gDNA that made up the material.

Data came from immunoSEQ multiplex PCR; TCRdb stores just in-frame clones and leaves some out. The sample has about 44,000 clones, approximately 87% seen once; the top ten hold more than 4%. The CDR3 runs 16 residues. V was clipped by 1 base and J by 4 bases; unmatched bases: 6. Germline loops: CDR1 SGHTA, CDR2 FQGNSA. This TCR derives from a human donor in a cohort sampled during active COVID-19. Sequenced sample: peripheral blood. The rearrangement uses TRBV7-2 and TRBJ2-5; TRBD1 aligns across 10 bases. In DNA form, the CDR3 reads TGTGCCAGCAGCTTAGTGGGACAGGGGCTCCGAGAGACCCAGTACTTC. The encoded protein is CASSLVGQGLRETQYF.